The present entry profiles one T cell receptor beta chain with its context. This clonotype was seen ten or more times. The clone's antigen remains unknown. It has no much larger one-base neighbor in the sample; base qualities were not kept. Library creation used PCR. The run used an Illumina HiSeq 2500. Molecular barcoding was employed in the preparation of TCR libraries, with unique molecular identifiers being used to normalize TCRbeta repertoire quantification. TCRdb ran its own pipeline on the public reads, namely fastp trimming at Q25 and MiXCR clone calling, and kept in-frame beta chains. CDR3 protein sequences are deduplicated, and each keeps its most common genes and DNA. Here the sample has more than 85,000 distinct CDR3 sequences; about a tenth occur a single time. Clones ranked in the top ten supply over 8% of the sample. This sample stems from a study of T-cell reconstitution after alpha-beta-depleted transplantation in children (dated by TCRdb to the mid-2010s). Regarding the study in general: Using TCR repertoire profiling, the study quantitatively followed how T-cell immune reconstitution unfolded in children after TCRalphabeta/CD19-depleted allogeneic hematopoietic cell transplantation.

V lost 3 bases and J lost 6 bases, and the count of bases not matched to a germline gene is 22. The CDR3, cysteine through phenylalanine, is 20 amino acids long. The kept DNA is CDR3 alone, 60 bases in frame from the first base. The sequenced sample was PBMCs from the stem cell graft donor, obtained from the stem cell graft. The chain is encoded by TRBV12-3 or TRBV12-4 joined to TRBJ2-3; TRBD2 agrees with 9 junctional bases. The clonotype was recovered from a human donor who donated a stem cell graft to a child with acute lymphoblastic leukemia. The DNA sequence is TGTGCCAGCAGTTTTTCACTTCGGCGGCGAATAGCGGGGGATCGTGATACGCAGTATTTT. Its product reads: CASSFSLRRRIAGDRDTQYF.